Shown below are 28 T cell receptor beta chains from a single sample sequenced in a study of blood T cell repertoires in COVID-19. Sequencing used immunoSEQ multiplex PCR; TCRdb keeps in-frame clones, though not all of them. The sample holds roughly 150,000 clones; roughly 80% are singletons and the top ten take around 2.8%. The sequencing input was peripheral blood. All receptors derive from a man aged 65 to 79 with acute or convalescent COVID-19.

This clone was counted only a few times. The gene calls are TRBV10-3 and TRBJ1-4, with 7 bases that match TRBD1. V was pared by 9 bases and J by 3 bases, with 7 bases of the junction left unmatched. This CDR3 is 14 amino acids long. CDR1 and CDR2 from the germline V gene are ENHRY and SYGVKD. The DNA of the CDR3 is TGTGCCATTAAGGGGGCCGGAGCTAATGAAAAACTGTTTTTT. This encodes CAIKGAGANEKLFF.

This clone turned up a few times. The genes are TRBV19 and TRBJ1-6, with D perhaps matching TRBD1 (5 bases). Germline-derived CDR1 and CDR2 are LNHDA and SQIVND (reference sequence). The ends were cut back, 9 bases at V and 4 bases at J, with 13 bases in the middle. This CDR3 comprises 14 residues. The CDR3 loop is CASHAGTYNSPLHF. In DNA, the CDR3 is TGTGCCAGCCACGCAGGGACTTATAATTCACCCCTCCACTTT.

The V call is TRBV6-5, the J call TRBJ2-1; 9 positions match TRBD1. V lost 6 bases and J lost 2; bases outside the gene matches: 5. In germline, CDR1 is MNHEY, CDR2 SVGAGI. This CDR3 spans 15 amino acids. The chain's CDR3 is CASSAGQGTYNEQFF. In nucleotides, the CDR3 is TGTGCCAGCAGCGCGGGACAGGGTACCTACAATGAGCAGTTCTTC.

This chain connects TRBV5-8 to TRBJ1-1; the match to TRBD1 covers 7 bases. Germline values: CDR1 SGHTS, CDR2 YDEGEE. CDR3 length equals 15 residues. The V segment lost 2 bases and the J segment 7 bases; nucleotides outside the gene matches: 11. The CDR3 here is CASSFDRASAFEAFF. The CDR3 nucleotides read TGTGCCAGCAGCTTTGACAGGGCATCAGCGTTTGAAGCTTTCTTT.

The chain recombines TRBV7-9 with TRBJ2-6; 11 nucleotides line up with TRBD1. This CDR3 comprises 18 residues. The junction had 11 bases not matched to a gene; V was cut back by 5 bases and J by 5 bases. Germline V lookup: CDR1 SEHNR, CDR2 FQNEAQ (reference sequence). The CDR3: CASSNSDRGPRRANVLTF. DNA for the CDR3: TGTGCCAGCAGCAACTCGGACAGGGGGCCCCGGAGGGCCAACGTCCTGACTTTC.

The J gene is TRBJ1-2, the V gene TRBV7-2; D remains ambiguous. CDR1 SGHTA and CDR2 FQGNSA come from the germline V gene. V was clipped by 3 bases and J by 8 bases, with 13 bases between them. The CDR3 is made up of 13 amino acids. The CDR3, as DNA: TGTGCCAGCAGCTTTTTCGCCACAGAGGGCTACACCTTC. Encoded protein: CASSFFATEGYTF. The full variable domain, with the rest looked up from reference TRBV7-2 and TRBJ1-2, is GAGVSQSPSNKVTEKGKDVELRCDPISGHTALYWYRQSLGQGLEFLIYFQGNSAPDKSGLPSDRFSAERTGGSVSTLTIQRTQQEDSAVYLCASSFFATEGYTFGSGTRLTVV.

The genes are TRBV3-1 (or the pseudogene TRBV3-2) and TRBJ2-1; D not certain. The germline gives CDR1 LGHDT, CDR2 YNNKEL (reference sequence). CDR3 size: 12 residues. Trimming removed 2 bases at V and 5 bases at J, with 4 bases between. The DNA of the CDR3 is TGTGCCAGCAGCCAACTTCACAATGAGCAGTTCTTC. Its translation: CASSQLHNEQFF.

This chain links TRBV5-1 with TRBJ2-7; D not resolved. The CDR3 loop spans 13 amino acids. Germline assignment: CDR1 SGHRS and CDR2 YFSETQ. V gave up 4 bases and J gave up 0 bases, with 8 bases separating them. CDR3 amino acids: CASSASNSYEQYF. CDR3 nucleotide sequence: TGCGCCAGCAGCGCGAGCAACTCCTACGAGCAGTACTTC. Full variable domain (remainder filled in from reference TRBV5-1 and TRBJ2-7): KAGVTQTPRYLIKTRGQQVTLSCSPISGHRSVSWYQQTPGQGLQFLFEYFSETQRNKGNFPGRFSGRQFSNSRSEMNVSTLELGDSALYLCASSASNSYEQYFGPGTRLTVT.

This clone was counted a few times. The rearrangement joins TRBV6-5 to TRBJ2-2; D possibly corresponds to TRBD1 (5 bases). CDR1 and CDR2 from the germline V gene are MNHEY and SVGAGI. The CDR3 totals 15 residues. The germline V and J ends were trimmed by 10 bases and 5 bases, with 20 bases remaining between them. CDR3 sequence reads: CATHPTRVRTGELFF. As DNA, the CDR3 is TGTGCCACCCACCCAACCAGGGTTCGGACCGGGGAGCTGTTTTTT.

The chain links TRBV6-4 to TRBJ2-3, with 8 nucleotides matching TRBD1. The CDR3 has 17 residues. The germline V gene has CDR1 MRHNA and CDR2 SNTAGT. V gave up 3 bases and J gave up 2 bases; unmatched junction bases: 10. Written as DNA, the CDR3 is TGTGCCAGCAGTGAGAGGGGGACAGGCTCCTACACAGATACGCAGTATTTT. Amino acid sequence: CASSERGTGSYTDTQYF.

The CDR3 region has the DNA TGTGCCAGCAGCATCCAAGGACAGGCCAGCTCCTACGAGCAGTACTTC. It codes for CASSIQGQASSYEQYF. The gene calls are TRBV5-5 and TRBJ2-7; 7 nucleotides line up with TRBD1. Unmatched junction bases numbered 10, after V lost 4 bases and J lost 0 bases. This CDR3 comprises 16 residues. Germline V lookup: CDR1 SGHKS, CDR2 YYEKEE (reference sequence).

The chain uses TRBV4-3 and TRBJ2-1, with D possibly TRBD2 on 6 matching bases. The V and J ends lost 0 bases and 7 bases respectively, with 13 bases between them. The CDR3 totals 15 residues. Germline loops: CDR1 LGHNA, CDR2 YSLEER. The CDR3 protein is CASSQDRERRNEQFF. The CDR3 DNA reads TGCGCCAGCAGCCAAGACCGGGAGAGGCGTAATGAGCAGTTCTTC.

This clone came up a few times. Written as DNA, the CDR3 is TGTGCCAGCCAAAACACCATATATTTT. The encoded protein is CASQNTIYF. V is TRBV19 and J is TRBJ1-3; no reliable D call. Germline assignment: CDR1 LNHDA and CDR2 SQIVND (reference sequence). The CDR3 extends over 9 amino acids. V shed 9 bases and J shed 6 bases, with 3 bases lying between them.

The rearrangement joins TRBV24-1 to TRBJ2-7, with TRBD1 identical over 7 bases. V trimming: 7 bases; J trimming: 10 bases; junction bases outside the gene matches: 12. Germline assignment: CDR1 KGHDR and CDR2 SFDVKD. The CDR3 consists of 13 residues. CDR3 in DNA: TGTGCCACCAGCTCGGGAAGCAGGGGGAGACAGTACTTC. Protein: CATSSGSRGRQYF.

The CDR3, as DNA: TGTGCCAGTAGTATAATGGGACAGACTAGCACAGATACGCAGTATTTT. Its translation: CASSIMGQTSTDTQYF. V usage is TRBV19 and J usage is TRBJ2-3; 7 nucleotides line up with TRBD1. Trimming removed 2 bases from V and 0 bases from J; junction bases left unmatched: 5. This CDR3 contains 16 residues. Germline values: CDR1 LNHDA, CDR2 SQIVND (reference sequence).

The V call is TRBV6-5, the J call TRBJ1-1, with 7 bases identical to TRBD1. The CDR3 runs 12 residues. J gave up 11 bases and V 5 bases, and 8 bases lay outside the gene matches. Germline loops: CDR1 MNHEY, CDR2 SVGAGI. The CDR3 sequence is CASSLPGTEAFF. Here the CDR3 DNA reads TGTGCCAGCAGTCTACCCGGGACAGAGGCTTTCTTT.

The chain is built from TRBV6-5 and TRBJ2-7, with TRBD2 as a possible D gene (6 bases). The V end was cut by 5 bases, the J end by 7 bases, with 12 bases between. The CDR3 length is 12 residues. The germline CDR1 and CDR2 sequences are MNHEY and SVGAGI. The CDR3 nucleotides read TGTGCCAGCAGTAACCCGGGGAGGGAGCAGTACTTC. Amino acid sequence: CASSNPGREQYF.

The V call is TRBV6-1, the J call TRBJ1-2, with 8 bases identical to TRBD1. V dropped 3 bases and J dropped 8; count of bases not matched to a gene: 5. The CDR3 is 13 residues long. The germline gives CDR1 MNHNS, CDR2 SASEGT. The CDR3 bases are TGTGCCAGCAGTGACAGGGGGCTGGAAGGCTACACCTTC. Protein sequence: CASSDRGLEGYTF.

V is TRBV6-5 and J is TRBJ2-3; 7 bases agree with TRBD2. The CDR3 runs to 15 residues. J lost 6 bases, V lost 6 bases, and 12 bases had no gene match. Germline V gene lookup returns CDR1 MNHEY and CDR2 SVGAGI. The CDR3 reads CASSELAALKDTQYF. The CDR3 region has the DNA TGTGCCAGCAGCGAGCTAGCGGCACTAAAGGATACGCAGTATTTT.

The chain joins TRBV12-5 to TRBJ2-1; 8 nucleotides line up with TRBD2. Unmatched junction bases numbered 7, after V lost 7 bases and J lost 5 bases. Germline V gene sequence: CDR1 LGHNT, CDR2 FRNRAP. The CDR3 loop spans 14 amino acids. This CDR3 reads CASASSGSDNEQFF. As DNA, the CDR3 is TGTGCTAGTGCTTCCAGCGGGAGCGACAATGAGCAGTTCTTC. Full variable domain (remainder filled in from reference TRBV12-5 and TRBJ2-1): DARVTQTPRHKVTEMGQEVTMRCQPILGHNTVFWYRQTMMQGLELLAYFRNRAPLDDSGMPKDRFSAEMPDATLATLKIQPSEPRDSAVYFCASASSGSDNEQFFGPGTRLTVL.

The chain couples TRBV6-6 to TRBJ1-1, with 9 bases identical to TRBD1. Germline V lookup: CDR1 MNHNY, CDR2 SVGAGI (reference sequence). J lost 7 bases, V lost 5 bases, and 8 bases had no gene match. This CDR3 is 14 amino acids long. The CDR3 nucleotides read TGTGCCAGCAGTCCCTGGACAGGGGAGGGTGAAGCTTTCTTT. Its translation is CASSPWTGEGEAFF.

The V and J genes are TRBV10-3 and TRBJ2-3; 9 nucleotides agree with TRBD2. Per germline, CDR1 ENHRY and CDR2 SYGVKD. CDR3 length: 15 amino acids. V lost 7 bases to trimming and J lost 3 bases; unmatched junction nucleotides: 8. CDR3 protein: CAITASGAGTDTQYF. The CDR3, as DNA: TGTGCCATCACCGCTAGCGGGGCGGGAACAGATACGCAGTATTTT.

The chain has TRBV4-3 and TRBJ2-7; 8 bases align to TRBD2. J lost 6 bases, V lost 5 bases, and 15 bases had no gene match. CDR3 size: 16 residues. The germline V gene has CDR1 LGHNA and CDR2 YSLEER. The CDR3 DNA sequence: TGCGCCAGCAGCTCCTCTGCCGGGACTAGGACCTCCGAGCAGTACTTC. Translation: CASSSSAGTRTSEQYF.

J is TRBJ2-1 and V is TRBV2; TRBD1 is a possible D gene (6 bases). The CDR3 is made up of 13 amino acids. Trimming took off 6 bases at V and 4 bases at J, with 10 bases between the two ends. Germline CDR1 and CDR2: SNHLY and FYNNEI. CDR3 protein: CASRGHGYNEQFF. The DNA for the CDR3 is TGTGCCAGCAGGGGACACGGGTACAATGAGCAGTTCTTC.

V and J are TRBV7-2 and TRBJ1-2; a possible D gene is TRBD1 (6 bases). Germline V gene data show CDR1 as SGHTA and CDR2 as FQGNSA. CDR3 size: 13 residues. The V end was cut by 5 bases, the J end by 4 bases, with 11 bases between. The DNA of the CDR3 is TGTGCCAGCAGCCCCGGACAGTTCTATGGCTACACCTTC. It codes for CASSPGQFYGYTF.

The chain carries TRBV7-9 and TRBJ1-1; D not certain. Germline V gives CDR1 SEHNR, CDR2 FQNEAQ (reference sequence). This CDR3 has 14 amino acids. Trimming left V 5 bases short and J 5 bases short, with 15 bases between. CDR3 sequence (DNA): TGTGCCAGCAGCCCCGGGGAGTTTGTGACTGAAGCTTTCTTT. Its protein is CASSPGEFVTEAFF.

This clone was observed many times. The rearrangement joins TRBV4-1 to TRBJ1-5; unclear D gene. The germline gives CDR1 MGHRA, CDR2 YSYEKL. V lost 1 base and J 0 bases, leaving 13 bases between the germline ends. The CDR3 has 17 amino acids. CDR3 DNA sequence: TGCGCCAGCAGCCAAGTTGCCGGGTCTTATAGCAATCAGCCCCAGCATTTT. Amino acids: CASSQVAGSYSNQPQHF.

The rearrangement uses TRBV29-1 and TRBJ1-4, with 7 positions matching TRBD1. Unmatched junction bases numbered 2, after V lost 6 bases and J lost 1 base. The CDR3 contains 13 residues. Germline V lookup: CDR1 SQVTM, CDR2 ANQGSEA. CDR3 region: CSVAGGTNEKLFF. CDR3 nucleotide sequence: TGCAGCGTCGCAGGGGGAACTAATGAAAAACTGTTTTTT.